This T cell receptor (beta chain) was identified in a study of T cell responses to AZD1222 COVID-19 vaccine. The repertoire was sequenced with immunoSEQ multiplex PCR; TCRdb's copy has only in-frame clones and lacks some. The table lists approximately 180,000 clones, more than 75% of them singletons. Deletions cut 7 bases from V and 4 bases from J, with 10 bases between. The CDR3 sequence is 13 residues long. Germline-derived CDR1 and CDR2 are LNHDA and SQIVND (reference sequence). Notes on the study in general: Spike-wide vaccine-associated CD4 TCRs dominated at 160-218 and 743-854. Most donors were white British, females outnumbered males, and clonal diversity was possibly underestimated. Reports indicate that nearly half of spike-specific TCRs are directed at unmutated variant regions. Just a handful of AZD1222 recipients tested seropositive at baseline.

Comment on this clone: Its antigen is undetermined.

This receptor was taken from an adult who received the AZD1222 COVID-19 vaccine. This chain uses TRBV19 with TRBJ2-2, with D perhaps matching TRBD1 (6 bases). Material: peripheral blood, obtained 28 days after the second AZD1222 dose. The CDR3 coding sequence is TGTGCCAGTAAGGGCAGGGGCACCGGGGAGCTGTTTTTT. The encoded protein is CASKGRGTGELFF.